This paragraph reports one T cell receptor beta chain. The entry originates in a study of blood T cell repertoires in COVID-19. The CDR3 totals 13 residues. With 5 bases clipped from V and 0 bases from J, the junction kept 0 bases outside the gene matches. Germline CDR1 and CDR2: GTSNPN and SVGIG (reference sequence). Sequenced by immunoSEQ multiplex PCR; TCRdb stores in-frame clones only, minus some. This sample yields approximately 230,000 clones, of which less than 90% are seen a single time; just under 20% belongs to the top ten. The chain is built from TRBV30 and TRBJ2-1; 8 bases fit TRBD2. This receptor was identified in a man aged 25-40 years with active or convalescent COVID-19. Sequenced input: peripheral blood. The CDR3 nucleotides read TGTGCCTGGGCGGGGGGCTCCTACAATGAGCAGTTCTTC. This encodes CAWAGGSYNEQFF.